The next 24 T cell receptor beta chains were all read from a single sample in a study of PD-1 blockade in classical Hodgkin lymphoma (dated by TCRdb to about 2020). The time point label, as the study defines it: newly diagnosed, previously untreated cHL patient sample. Library prep was done by the immunoSEQ multiplex PCR assay. Drawn from immuneACCESS, this table holds only the in-frame rearrangements with V and J called that TCRdb kept. Clones are partly lost; checked studies trace under half to an unresolved V gene and leave the rest unexplained. This sample has tens of thousands of clones in its table, and roughly 90% of those were observed once. Over 4% of the sample goes to the ten largest clones. Material for sequencing was peripheral blood mononuclear cells (PBMCs). The source of these receptors is a human donor with classical Hodgkin lymphoma.

The chain couples TRBV2 to TRBJ2-5; 10 nucleotides match TRBD1. In germline, CDR1 is SNHLY, CDR2 FYNNEI. The CDR3 contains 15 residues. V gave up 4 bases and J gave up 1 base; unmatched junction bases: 3. Here the CDR3 reads CASSAGTGVQETQYF. CDR3 coding DNA: TGTGCCAGCAGTGCTGGGACAGGGGTCCAAGAGACCCAGTACTTC.

The gene calls are TRBV6-1 and TRBJ1-4; D unresolved. V lost 3 bases and J lost 2, with 10 bases in between. The CDR3 contains 15 residues. CDR1 is MNHNS and CDR2 is SASEGT in the germline V gene. The CDR3: CASSDSMRTNEKLFF. The CDR3 bases are TGTGCCAGCAGTGACTCTATGAGGACTAATGAAAAACTGTTTTTT.

The V gene is TRBV2, the J gene TRBJ2-1; D possibly corresponds to TRBD2 (7 bases). V gave up 2 bases and J gave up 3 bases, with 14 bases separating them. Germline lookup yields CDR1 SNHLY and CDR2 FYNNEI. This CDR3 is 16 amino acids long. This CDR3 is CASSEMRGGDYNEQFF. In DNA form, the CDR3 reads TGTGCCAGCAGTGAAATGAGGGGGGGGGACTACAATGAGCAGTTCTTC.

The chain couples TRBV29-1 to TRBJ2-1, with D possibly being TRBD2 (5 bases). V lost 6 bases and J lost 5, with 23 bases in between. In germline, CDR1 is SQVTM, CDR2 ANQGSEA. The CDR3 sequence is 16 residues long. The CDR3 DNA follows: TGCAGCGTGAGGGATGACGGCGGAAACAAGAACAATGAGCAGTTCTTC. Translation gives CSVRDDGGNKNNEQFF.

This chain joins TRBV29-1 and TRBJ2-1, with TRBD1 matching over 9 bases. Germline loops: CDR1 SQVTM, CDR2 ANQGSEA. The CDR3 runs 14 residues. The V segment lost 6 bases and the J segment 5 bases; nucleotides outside the gene matches: 8. The CDR3 DNA reads as TGCAGCGTCCGGGACAGGGAATTCCACAATGAGCAGTTCTTC. As protein: CSVRDREFHNEQFF.

This chain connects TRBV7-8 to TRBJ2-7; D is unclear. Trimming took off 1 base at V and 0 bases at J, with 13 bases between the two ends. Germline V gene sequence: CDR1 SGHVS, CDR2 FQNEAQ. This CDR3 spans 16 amino acids. The DNA for the CDR3 is TGTGCCAGCAGCTTAGGGGTAGCCCAGAGCTCCTACGAGCAGTACGTC. Its protein product is CASSLGVAQSSYEQYV.

J is TRBJ2-2 and V is TRBV19, with TRBD1 matching over 12 bases. The germline V gene has CDR1 LNHDA and CDR2 SQIVND (reference sequence). CDR3 size: 16 residues. J gave up 2 bases and V 4 bases, and 2 bases lay outside the gene matches. The CDR3 nucleotides are TGTGCCAGTAGTACGGGGACAGGGGGCAACACCGGGGAGCTGTTTTTT. Encoded protein: CASSTGTGGNTGELFF.

The rearrangement uses TRBV5-1 and TRBJ2-7, with 8 bases matching TRBD2. Germline loops: CDR1 SGHRS, CDR2 YFSETQ. V shed 3 bases and J 6 bases; nucleotides not matched to a gene: 11. This CDR3 comprises 15 residues. Here the CDR3 DNA reads TGCGCCAGCAGCTCTCGTTCCACGGGAGGGGGCGAGCAGTACTTC. This gives the protein CASSSRSTGGGEQYF.

The chain has TRBV27 and TRBJ2-2; no clear D gene. CDR3 size: 15 residues. V dropped 4 bases and J dropped 4 bases, with 13 bases sitting between them. The germline gives CDR1 MNHEY, CDR2 SMNVEV (reference sequence). CDR3 protein: CASSSTLSGTGELFF. The CDR3 bases are TGTGCCAGCAGTTCGACCCTCTCGGGCACCGGGGAGCTGTTTTTT.

This sequence joins TRBV9 and TRBJ1-4; no clear D gene. Trimming removed 0 bases at V and 7 bases at J, with 13 bases between. The CDR3 loop spans 15 amino acids. Germline V lookup: CDR1 SGDLS, CDR2 YYNGEE. CDR3 bases: TGTGCCAGCAGCGTAGTACCGGGAGGGAGTGAAAAACTGTTTTTT. It specifies CASSVVPGGSEKLFF.

The chain joins TRBV9 to TRBJ2-2; D remains ambiguous. Per the germline V gene, CDR1 is SGDLS and CDR2 is YYNGEE. The CDR3 sequence is 14 residues long. V lost 4 bases and J lost 3, with 10 bases in between. CDR3 sequence reads: CASSLRAYTGELFF. In DNA, the CDR3 is TGTGCCAGCAGCCTCCGGGCCTACACCGGGGAGCTGTTTTTT.

V gene TRBV5-4 combines with J gene TRBJ2-5; a weak D match, TRBD2 (6 bases). The germline V gene encodes CDR1 SGHNT and CDR2 YYREEE (reference sequence). CDR3 length: 17 residues. V was shortened by 0 bases and J by 1 base, with 16 bases between the two germline ends. The CDR3: CASSLERAQGLQETQYF. The CDR3 coding sequence is TGTGCCAGCAGCTTGGAAAGGGCCCAGGGACTCCAAGAGACCCAGTACTTC. Full variable domain (outside the CDR3, taken from reference TRBV5-4 and TRBJ2-5): ETGVTQSPTHLIKTRGQQVTLRCSSQSGHNTVSWYQQALGQGPQFIFQYYREEENGRGNFPPRFSGLQFPNYSSELNVNALELDDSALYLCASSLERAQGLQETQYFGPGTRLLVL.

The rearrangement joins TRBV11-3 to TRBJ2-3, with 10 bases that match TRBD2. The germline V gene encodes CDR1 SGHNT and CDR2 YENEEA. V was clipped by 0 bases and J by 2 bases; unmatched bases: 5. The CDR3 is made up of 17 amino acids. The DNA for the CDR3 is TGTGCCAGCAGCTTAGACTTTAGCGGGAGGCCCACAGATACGCAGTATTTT. Translation: CASSLDFSGRPTDTQYF.

This clone was picked up one time. The genes are TRBV29-1 and TRBJ2-3, with no clear D. Between the trimmed V and J ends, which lost 5 bases and 2 bases, there was a span of 20 bases. The germline V gene encodes CDR1 SQVTM and CDR2 ANQGSEA. CDR3 length equals 16 residues. The CDR3 coding sequence is TGCAGCGTTTTGGGGTTGGCGGAGCGACTCACAGATACGCAGTATTTT. Translation: CSVLGLAERLTDTQYF.

The chain is built from TRBV15 and TRBJ1-5; no reliable D call. Germline assignment: CDR1 LNHNV and CDR2 YYDKDF (reference sequence). V shed 6 bases and J shed 3 bases, with 12 bases lying between them. This CDR3 is built from 14 residues. CDR3 DNA sequence: TGTGCCACCAGTATCTTTGGGTCCAATCAGCCCCAGCATTTT. Translating gives CATSIFGSNQPQHF.

This rearrangement joins TRBV28 to TRBJ1-2; a possible D gene is TRBD1 (6 bases). Germline V lookup: CDR1 MDHEN, CDR2 SYDVKM. V was pared by 5 bases and J by 7 bases, with 14 bases between. The CDR3 has 13 amino acids. The CDR3 nucleotides are TGTGCCAGCAGTCAACTCACGGGGGCTGGCTACACCTTC. It yields the protein CASSQLTGAGYTF.

The V call is TRBV2, the J call TRBJ1-1; 11 bases line up with TRBD1. The ends lost 6 bases at V and 10 bases at J; junction bases unmatched: 7. The CDR3 is 13 amino acids. Germline V gene data show CDR1 as SNHLY and CDR2 as FYNNEI. CDR3: CASSGQGAIRAFF. CDR3 in DNA: TGTGCCAGCAGCGGACAGGGGGCCATAAGAGCTTTCTTT.

This chain uses TRBV14 with TRBJ2-7, with D hard to call. Trimming stripped 1 base from V and 0 bases from J, with 10 bases between. Looked up from germline, CDR1 is SGHDN and CDR2 is FVKESK. The CDR3 is 15 residues long. CDR3 amino acids: CASSQVGSLSYEQYF. CDR3 coding DNA: TGTGCCAGCAGCCAAGTAGGCAGCCTCTCCTACGAGCAGTACTTC.

The chain uses TRBV2 and TRBJ2-3, with a tentative D call TRBD2 (5 bases). Germline CDR1 is SNHLY and CDR2 is FYNNEI. V lost 3 bases, J lost 1 base, and 11 bases lay in between. The CDR3 is 15 residues long. The CDR3 reads CASSDKRARTDTQYF. The CDR3 DNA follows: TGTGCCAGCAGTGATAAGAGGGCTCGCACAGATACGCAGTATTTT.

Here the CDR3 reads CASGDRENTEAFF. As DNA, the CDR3 is TGTGCCAGCGGGGACAGGGAGAACACTGAAGCTTTCTTT. The gene calls are TRBV21-1 and TRBJ1-1; TRBD1 is the table's D call, not checked against the DNA. TRBV21-1 corresponds to a pseudogene. The CDR3 spans 13 residues.

The chain is built from TRBV6-5 and TRBJ1-4; TRBD1 might be the D (5 bases). Germline CDR1 reads MNHEY; CDR2 reads SVGAGI. V was cut by 0 bases and J by 8 bases, with 13 bases left in between. The CDR3 has 15 amino acids. In nucleotides, the CDR3 is TGTGCCAGCAGTTACTCGATCCGGGGCGGCGAAAAACTGTTTTTT. Protein product: CASSYSIRGGEKLFF.

The gene calls are TRBV18 and TRBJ1-1; no clear D gene. V shed 4 bases and J shed 6 bases, with 21 bases lying between them. The CDR3 has 16 amino acids. The germline CDR1 and CDR2 sequences are KGHSH and LQKENI. The CDR3 is CASSLVRLHPNSEAFF. In DNA, the CDR3 is TGTGCCAGCTCACTGGTGCGGCTGCATCCCAACTCTGAAGCTTTCTTT.

This chain connects TRBV21-1 to TRBJ1-2. TRBV21-1 is given as a pseudogene. CDR3 length: 18 amino acids. The CDR3 is CASSRPGTANSSNYGYTF. The CDR3 region has the DNA TGTGCCAGCAGCAGACCCGGGACGGCAAATTCTTCTAACTATGGCTACACCTTC.

This clone occurred once. V gene TRBV6-5 combines with J gene TRBJ1-1; 8 nucleotides line up with TRBD1. V lost 2 bases to trimming and J lost 1 base; unmatched junction nucleotides: 6. CDR1 and CDR2 (germline): MNHEY, SVGAGI. The length of the CDR3 is 16 residues. CDR3 loop: CASSYGPGGKNTEAFF. In DNA form, the CDR3 reads TGTGCCAGCAGTTACGGGCCAGGGGGCAAGAACACTGAAGCTTTCTTT.